This T cell receptor beta chain was documented in a study of cytomegalovirus exposure and HLA in healthy donors. Study conclusions and caveats: As confirmed in vitro, three CMV-associated chains were specific for CMV antigens.

With respect to this clone: Its target is unknown.

Assay: immunoSEQ multiplex PCR; the TCRdb copy retains only in-frame clones and omits some. The sample has some 110,000 clones, roughly 88% seen once; the top ten hold around 5%. CDR1 KGHSH and CDR2 LQKENI come from the germline V gene. The CDR3 is made up of 16 amino acids. J gave up 0 bases and V 6 bases, and 9 bases lay outside the gene matches. This clonotype originated in a young man in good health and CMV-seronegative. Sequences were obtained from PBMCs. The rearrangement joins TRBV18 to TRBJ1-1, with 8 nucleotides matching TRBD1. The CDR3 loop reads CASSTSRGQVNTEAFF. In nucleotides, the CDR3 is TGTGCCAGCTCCACTAGCAGGGGACAGGTGAACACTGAAGCTTTCTTT.